This TCR beta chain is drawn from a study of T cell responses to AZD1222 COVID-19 vaccine. Assay used: immunoSEQ multiplex PCR; TCRdb lists only in-frame clones, some missing. The profile covers about 170,000 clones, with roughly 90% appearing a single time and less than 3% taken by the ten largest. The CDR3 totals 16 residues. CDR1 and CDR2 (germline): MNHEY, SVGAGI. Trimming took 4 bases from V and 3 from J, leaving 16 bases between them. Points from the study as a whole: Only a handful of individuals given AZD1222 were seropositive at baseline. Across spike, vaccine-associated CD4 TCRs were found, dominant at 160-218 and 743-854. Most donors were white British and more were female, and clonal diversity was possibly underestimated. Reportedly, close to half of spike-specific TCRs are directed against unmutated variant regions.

Worth noting for this clone: Antigen unknown.

This sequence originates from an adult in good health. J is TRBJ2-1 and V is TRBV6-5; D gene unclear. Sequencing used peripheral blood, obtained on day 0 of AZD1222 vaccination. The CDR3 DNA sequence: TGTGCCAGCAGTTCCCACCAAGGACCTTTCTACAATGAGCAGTTCTTC. It translates to CASSSHQGPFYNEQFF.